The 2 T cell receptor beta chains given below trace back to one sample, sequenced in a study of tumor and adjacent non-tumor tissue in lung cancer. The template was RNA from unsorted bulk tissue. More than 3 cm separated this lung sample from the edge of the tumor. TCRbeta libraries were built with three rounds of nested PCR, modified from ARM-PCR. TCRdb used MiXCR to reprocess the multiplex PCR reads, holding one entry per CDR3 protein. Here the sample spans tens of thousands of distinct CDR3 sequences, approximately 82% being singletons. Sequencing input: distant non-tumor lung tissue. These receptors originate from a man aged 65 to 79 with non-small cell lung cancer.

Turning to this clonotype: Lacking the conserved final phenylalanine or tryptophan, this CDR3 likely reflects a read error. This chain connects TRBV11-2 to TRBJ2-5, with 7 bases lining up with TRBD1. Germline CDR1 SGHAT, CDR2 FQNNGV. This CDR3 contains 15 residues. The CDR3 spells CASNPGTVGQETQYY. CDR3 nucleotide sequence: TGTGCGAGCAACCCGGGGACAGTTGGGCAAGAGACCCAGTACTAC.

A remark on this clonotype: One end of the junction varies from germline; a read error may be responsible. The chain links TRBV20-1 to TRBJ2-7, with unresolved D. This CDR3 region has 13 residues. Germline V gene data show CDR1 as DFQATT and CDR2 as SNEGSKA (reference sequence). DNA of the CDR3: TGCAATGCATGGCTCTTAAGCTCCTACAAGCAGTACTTC. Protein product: CNAWLLSSYKQYF.